The present entry profiles one T cell receptor (beta chain) with its context. Its antigen is currently unknown. The V gene lost 7 bases and the J gene lost 7 bases, with 11 bases spanning the gap. The CDR3 consists of 10 residues. Germline V gene sequence: CDR1 SQVTM, CDR2 ANQGSEA. The sample originates from a study of Ad26.COV2.S vaccination and SARS-CoV-2 variants. Study findings and constraints: Post-vaccination spike-specific CD8+ and CD4+ T cell responses reportedly had substantial breadth.

Using immunoSEQ multiplex PCR, the repertoire was profiled, and TCRdb retains in-frame clones only, with some absent. The table has about 180,000 clones, roughly 85% seen once. This material consisted of peripheral blood, taken after recovery from COVID-19. This sequence originates from a human donor who had recovered from COVID-19. This chain links TRBV29-1 with TRBJ2-7, with D maybe TRBD1 (6 bases). Here the CDR3 reads CSAGAEEQYF. The CDR3 DNA reads as TGCAGCGCAGGGGCTGAAGAGCAGTACTTC.